This T cell receptor (beta chain) was sequenced for a study of T cell changes during pregnancy in multiple sclerosis. Between the trimmed V and J ends, which lost 5 bases and 4 bases, there was a span of 15 bases. This CDR3 has 15 residues. CDR1 is SGHAT, CDR2 FQNNGV, per germline. Repertoires were generated with immunoSEQ multiplex PCR, while TCRdb's copy carries only in-frame clones and drops some. The sample lists 55,000 to 65,000 clones, 80% to 95% occurring once. This sequence was found in a female donor with multiple sclerosis, enrolled in a pregnancy study. The chain is built from TRBV11-2 and TRBJ1-3, with D unclear. Material: peripheral blood, obtained in the first trimester of pregnancy. CDR3 sequence (DNA): TGTGCCAGCAGCGAACGATACTCTCTGGGAAACACCATATATTTT. Translating it yields CASSERYSLGNTIYF. Using reference TRBV11-2 and TRBJ1-3 for the parts outside the CDR3, the full variable domain is EAGVAQSPRYKIIEKRQSVAFWCNPISGHATLYWYQQILGQGPKLLIQFQNNGVVDDSQLPKDRFSAERLKGVDSTLKIQPAKLEDSAVYLCASSERYSLGNTIYFGEGSWLTVV.